These 21 T cell receptor beta chains were all obtained from the same sample, sequenced in a study of T cell repertoires in cytomegalovirus infection. TCRdb re-analysed the reads in MiXCR, keeping a single row per CDR3 protein. The sample lists tens of thousands of distinct CDR3 sequences; 3% to 4.5% were seen once. Sequencing was done on a sample of PBMCs. Receptors were obtained from a human donor in good health (CMV status not recorded). Some clones in this sample may be carry-over from other donors' samples.

This clonotype was counted ten times or more. The chain employs TRBV7-2 and TRBJ1-1; 10 nucleotides agree with TRBD1. Per germline, CDR1 SGHTA and CDR2 FQGNSA. The CDR3 has 15 residues. V lost 4 bases and J lost 4; bases outside the gene matches: 6. The chain's CDR3 is CASSYSRDRGTEAFF. As DNA, the CDR3 is TGTGCCAGCAGCTACAGCCGGGACAGGGGCACTGAAGCTTTCTTT.

This clonotype has a count of ten or more. The missing conserved phenylalanine or tryptophan at the end of this CDR3 makes a read error likely. The DNA is left out, because the CDR3 cannot be placed on it with certainty; the CDR3 is given as TCRdb lists it. The CDR3: CASSFIRDAKL. The V gene is TRBV7-4, the J gene TRBJ2-7; the table names TRBD1, a call not compared with the DNA. With termini counted, the CDR3 has 11 amino acids. In germline, CDR1 is SGHVT, CDR2 SQSDAQ.

This clonotype was found many times. The V gene is TRBV5-6, the J gene TRBJ1-2, with 9 bases fitting TRBD1. V shed 3 bases, J shed 3 bases, and the junction held 0 bases outside the gene matches. The CDR3 spans 13 residues. From germline, CDR1 is SGHDT and CDR2 YYEEEE. The chain's CDR3 is CASSWDRDYGYTF. The CDR3, as DNA: TGTGCCAGCAGCTGGGACAGGGACTATGGCTACACCTTC. The variable domain in full, with the rest retrieved from reference TRBV5-6 and TRBJ1-2, is DAGVTQSPTHLIKTRGQQVTLRCSPKSGHDTVSWYQQALGQGPQFIFQYYEEEERQRGNFPDRFSGHQFPNYSSELNVNALLLGDSALYLCASSWDRDYGYTFGSGTRLTVV.

V gene TRBV7-9 combines with J gene TRBJ2-7; TRBD1 is a possible D gene (5 bases). Germline lookup yields CDR1 SEHNR and CDR2 FQNEAQ (reference sequence). This CDR3 comprises 13 residues. V gave up 9 bases and J gave up 3 bases, with 15 bases separating them. The CDR3 protein is CARRFDSDYEQYF. The CDR3 DNA follows: TGTGCCAGGCGCTTTGACAGCGACTACGAGCAGTACTTC. Based on the CDR3 plus reference TRBV7-9 and TRBJ2-7, the full variable domain is DTGVSQNPRHKITKRGQNVTFRCDPISEHNRLYWYRQTLGQGPEFLTYFQNEAQLEKSRLLSDRFSAERPKGSFSTLEIQRTEQGDSAMYLCARRFDSDYEQYFGPGTRLTVT.

This clonotype occurred many times. This chain joins TRBV19 and TRBJ2-1, with TRBD2 matching over 8 bases. V trimming: 7 bases; J trimming: 9 bases; junction bases outside the gene matches: 11. CDR3 length: 14 residues. Looked up from germline, CDR1 is LNHDA and CDR2 is SQIVND (reference sequence). CDR3 nucleotides: TGTGCCAGTAAAGCGGGAGCGAGGGTAGGTGAGCAGTTCTTC. This codes for CASKAGARVGEQFF.

This clonotype showed up just a few times. V usage is TRBV6-8 and J usage is TRBJ2-1, with a tentative D call TRBD2 (6 bases). Trimming took off 0 bases at V and 9 bases at J, with 15 bases between the two ends. The CDR3 consists of 15 residues. Germline V CDR1 and CDR2: MNHGY, SAAAGT. The CDR3, as DNA: TGTGCCAGCAGTTACTCGAGAGGCGGGATTGTTGAGCAGTTCTTC. Amino acid sequence: CASSYSRGGIVEQFF.

By share of the sample, this clonotype is medium-sized. The chain joins TRBV11-2 to TRBJ2-3; 13 nucleotides line up with TRBD2. This CDR3 comprises 13 residues. Germline assignment: CDR1 SGHAT and CDR2 FQNNGV. With 10 bases clipped from V and 5 bases from J, the junction kept 3 bases outside the gene matches. The CDR3 sequence: CATRTSGGDTQYF. The CDR3 DNA sequence: TGTGCCACCCGGACTAGCGGGGGAGATACGCAGTATTTT.

This clonotype appeared many times. CDR3 sequence: CASSPTRSRNEKLFF. CDR3 nucleotides: TGTGCCAGCAGCCCCACGCGGTCCCGAAATGAAAAACTGTTTTTT. The chain is built from TRBV7-8 and TRBJ1-4; no reliable D call. Trimming removed 5 bases from V and 5 bases from J, with 15 bases in between. CDR3 length equals 15 residues. Germline values: CDR1 SGHVS, CDR2 FQNEAQ.

Ten or more counts support this clonotype. The rearrangement links TRBV7-6 to TRBJ2-2; the D is unclear. The germline V gene encodes CDR1 SGHVS and CDR2 FNYEAQ. CDR3 length: 11 residues. Trimming stripped 0 bases from V and 7 bases from J, with 0 bases between. The CDR3 bases are TGTGCCAGCAGCTTAGCCGGGGAGCTGTTTTTT. Residues: CASSLAGELFF.

The table lists this clonotype with many counts. CDR3 nucleotide sequence: TGTGCCAGCAGCTTAAATAGTGGGGTCCCTGGCTACACCTTC. Translating it yields CASSLNSGVPGYTF. The rearrangement uses TRBV7-2 and TRBJ1-2; the D is unclear. V lost 2 bases and J 7 bases, leaving 14 bases between the germline ends. The CDR3 has 14 residues. CDR1 and CDR2 (germline): SGHTA, FQGNSA. The full variable domain, in which reference TRBV7-2 and TRBJ1-2 provide the parts outside the CDR3, is GAGVSQSPSNKVTEKGKDVELRCDPISGHTALYWYRQSLGQGLEFLIYFQGNSAPDKSGLPSDRFSAERTGGSVSTLTIQRTQQEDSAVYLCASSLNSGVPGYTFGSGTRLTVV.

This clonotype was seen repeatedly, ten times or more. The chain uses TRBV7-2 and TRBJ2-1, with no clear D. The CDR3 has 15 residues. The V gene lost 4 bases and the J gene lost 0 bases, with 10 bases spanning the gap. CDR1 and CDR2 from the germline V gene are SGHTA and FQGNSA. CDR3: CASSYNPSSYNEQFF. The CDR3 DNA reads TGTGCCAGCAGCTACAACCCGAGCTCCTACAATGAGCAGTTCTTC.

About this clonotype: This may arise from a read error, as a much more abundant clone is one base away. This chain joins TRBV7-6 and TRBJ2-2; D remains ambiguous. The V and J ends lost 4 bases and 3 bases respectively, with 9 bases between them. Per germline, CDR1 SGHVS and CDR2 FNYEAQ. This CDR3 is built from 14 residues. As DNA, the CDR3 is TGTGCCAGCAGCTCAAGGTTTGACACCGGGGAGCTGTTTTTT. Translating it yields CASSSRFDTGELFF. The full variable domain, rest sourced from reference TRBV7-6 and TRBJ2-2, is GAGVSQSPRYKVTKRGQDVALRCDPISGHVSLYWYRQALGQGPEFLTYFNYEAQQDKSGLPNDRFSAERPEGSISTLTIQRTEQRDSAMYRCASSSRFDTGELFFGEGSRLTVL.

This clonotype was counted at least ten times. The rearrangement uses TRBV7-2 and TRBJ2-1; 16 positions agree with TRBD2. Germline lookup yields CDR1 SGHTA and CDR2 FQGNSA. Trimming took 5 bases from V and 1 from J; bases not matched to a gene: 8. The CDR3 runs to 19 residues. Here the CDR3 reads CASSKGLAGGYTSYNEQFF. The CDR3 DNA reads TGTGCCAGCAGCAAGGGACTAGCGGGGGGGTATACGTCCTACAATGAGCAGTTCTTC.

In this sample, this clonotype turned up many times. The CDR3 loop is CASSSTPGSGYTF. The CDR3, as DNA: TGTGCCAGCAGCTCGACCCCCGGTAGCGGCTACACCTTC. The J gene is TRBJ1-2, the V gene TRBV7-2; no firm D call. The V gene's germline CDR1 is SGHTA and CDR2 FQGNSA. The germline V and J ends were trimmed by 4 bases and 8 bases, with 14 bases remaining between them. This CDR3 has 13 residues.

This clonotype was observed many times. This chain links TRBV7-2 with TRBJ1-3, with 8 bases lining up with TRBD1. The J segment lost 8 bases and the V segment lost 0 bases, leaving 6 bases of the junction unmatched. The germline V gene has CDR1 SGHTA and CDR2 FQGNSA. CDR3 length: 15 amino acids. The CDR3 DNA sequence: TGTGCCAGCAGCTTAGCTCCAGGGGGCTTGGACACCATATATTTT. Its translation: CASSLAPGGLDTIYF.

Many counts were recorded for this clonotype. The J gene is TRBJ2-1, the V gene TRBV6-8; weak D call: TRBD2 (5 bases). This CDR3 region has 16 residues. Germline CDR1 is MNHGY and CDR2 is SAAAGT. The germline V and J ends were trimmed by 2 bases and 0 bases, with 11 bases remaining between them. CDR3 nucleotides: TGTGCCAGCAGTTACACGGACTCCTCCTCCTACAATGAGCAGTTCTTC. It is translated as CASSYTDSSSYNEQFF.

This clonotype was seen ten or more times. V gene TRBV7-2 combines with J gene TRBJ2-7; D unclear. V lost 2 bases, J lost 6 bases, and 11 bases lay in between. The CDR3 length is 13 residues. CDR1 is SGHTA, CDR2 FQGNSA, per germline. The CDR3: CASSLHLRSEQYF. CDR3 nucleotides: TGTGCCAGCAGCTTACACCTACGTAGCGAGCAGTACTTC.

This clonotype was seen at least ten times. V usage is TRBV7-6 and J usage is TRBJ2-3; possible D gene TRBD2, 7 bases. Germline V CDR1 and CDR2: SGHVS, FNYEAQ. The CDR3 runs to 17 residues. V was pared by 7 bases and J by 1 base, with 21 bases between. CDR3 protein: CASTTRGGTQGTDTQYF. The DNA of the CDR3 is TGTGCCAGCACCACTAGGGGGGGGACACAGGGCACAGATACGCAGTATTTT.

In its sample, this clonotype was seen many times. This chain links TRBV7-2 with TRBJ1-5, with TRBD1 as a possible D gene (5 bases). This CDR3 region has 15 residues. The V end was cut by 2 bases, the J end by 10 bases, with 18 bases between. Germline V CDR1 and CDR2: SGHTA, FQGNSA. The CDR3 loop reads CASSLFPGPPYPQHF. In DNA, the CDR3 is TGTGCCAGCAGCTTATTTCCGGGACCCCCATATCCCCAGCATTTT. The whole variable domain, filled in from reference TRBV7-2 and TRBJ1-5, reads GAGVSQSPSNKVTEKGKDVELRCDPISGHTALYWYRQSLGQGLEFLIYFQGNSAPDKSGLPSDRFSAERTGGSVSTLTIQRTQQEDSAVYLCASSLFPGPPYPQHFGDGTRLSIL.

At least ten counts were recorded for this clonotype. The V and J genes are TRBV2 and TRBJ2-7; a possible D gene is TRBD1 (6 bases). Trimming removed 7 bases at V and 1 base at J, with 11 bases between. CDR1 and CDR2 from the germline V gene are SNHLY and FYNNEI. The length of the CDR3 is 13 residues. As DNA, the CDR3 is TGTGCCAGCAACGGGGACAAATCCTACGAGCAGTACTTC. Its translation is CASNGDKSYEQYF.

This clonotype was seen many times. The chain links TRBV7-2 to TRBJ2-1, with TRBD2 as a possible D gene (6 bases). The CDR3 spans 15 residues. The V gene's germline CDR1 is SGHTA and CDR2 FQGNSA. V dropped 1 base and J dropped 1 base, with 8 bases sitting between them. The chain's CDR3 is CASSLGDSSYNEQFF. The CDR3, as DNA: TGTGCCAGCAGCTTAGGGGACTCATCCTACAATGAGCAGTTCTTC.